This T cell receptor (beta chain) was identified during a study of CD8+CD57+ T cells in acquired aplastic anemia. Overall study: CD4+ cell libraries from healthy donors averaged about 11 million reads. Study observations and caveats: Controls and patients did not differ significantly in CD8+ Simpson's diversity.

The ends were cut back, 3 bases at V and 3 bases at J, with 8 bases in the middle. Germline V gene lookup returns CDR1 MGHDK and CDR2 SYGVNS. The CDR3 sequence is 13 residues long. The study profiled TCR beta VDJ and CDR3 using genomic DNA as template. TCRdb recomputed calls from the reads with MiXCR, one row per CDR3 protein. The data contain around 200,000 distinct CDR3 sequences, around 63% of them singletons. Worth noting for this clonotype: Its cognate antigen is unknown.

This TCR was recovered from a human donor in good health. The specimen was sorted CD4+, CD8+, or CD8+CD57+ T cells (not recorded which) from PBMCs. J is TRBJ1-2 and V is TRBV25-1; D remains ambiguous. CDR3 bases: TGTGCCAGCAGTGACCCCATCGACTATGGCTACACCTTC. This encodes CASSDPIDYGYTF.